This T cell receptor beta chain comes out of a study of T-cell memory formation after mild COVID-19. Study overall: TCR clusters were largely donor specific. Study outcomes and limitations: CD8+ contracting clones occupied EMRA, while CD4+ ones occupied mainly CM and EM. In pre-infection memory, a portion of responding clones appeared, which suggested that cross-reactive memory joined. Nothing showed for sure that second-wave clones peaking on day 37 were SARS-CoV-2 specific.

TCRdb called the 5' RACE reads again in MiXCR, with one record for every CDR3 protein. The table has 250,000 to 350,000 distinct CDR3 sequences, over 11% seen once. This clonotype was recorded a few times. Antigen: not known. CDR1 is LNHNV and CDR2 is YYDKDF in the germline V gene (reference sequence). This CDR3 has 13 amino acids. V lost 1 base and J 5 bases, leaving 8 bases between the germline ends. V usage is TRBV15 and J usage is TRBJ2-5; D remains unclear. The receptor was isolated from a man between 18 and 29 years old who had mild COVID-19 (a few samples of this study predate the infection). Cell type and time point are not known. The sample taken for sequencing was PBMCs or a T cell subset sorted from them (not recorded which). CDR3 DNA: TGTGCCACCAGCAGAGTTCGGTGGGAGACCCAGTACTTC. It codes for CATSRVRWETQYF.